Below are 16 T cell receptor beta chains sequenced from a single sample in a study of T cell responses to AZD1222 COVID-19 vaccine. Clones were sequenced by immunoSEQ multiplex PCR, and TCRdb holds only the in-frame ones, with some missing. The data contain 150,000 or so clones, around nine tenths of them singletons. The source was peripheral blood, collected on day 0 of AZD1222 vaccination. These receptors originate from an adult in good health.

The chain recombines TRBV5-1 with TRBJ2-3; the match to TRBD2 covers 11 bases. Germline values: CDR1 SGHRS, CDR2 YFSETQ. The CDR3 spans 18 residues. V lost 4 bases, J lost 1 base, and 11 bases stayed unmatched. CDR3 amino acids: CASSALAGVGLGTDTQYF. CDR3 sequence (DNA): TGCGCCAGCAGCGCACTAGCGGGAGTTGGGTTAGGCACAGATACGCAGTATTTT.

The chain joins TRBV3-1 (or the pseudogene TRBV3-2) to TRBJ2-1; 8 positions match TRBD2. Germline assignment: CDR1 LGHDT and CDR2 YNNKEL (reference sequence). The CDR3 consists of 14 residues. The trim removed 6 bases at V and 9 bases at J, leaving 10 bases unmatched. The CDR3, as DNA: TGTGCCAGCAGGACACTAGCGGCCCACAGTGAGCAGTTCTTC. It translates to CASRTLAAHSEQFF.

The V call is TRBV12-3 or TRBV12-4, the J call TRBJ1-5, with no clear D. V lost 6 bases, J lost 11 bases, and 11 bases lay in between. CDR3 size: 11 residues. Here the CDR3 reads CASSVDSTQHF. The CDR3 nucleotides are TGTGCCAGCAGCGTCGACTCGACCCAGCATTTT.

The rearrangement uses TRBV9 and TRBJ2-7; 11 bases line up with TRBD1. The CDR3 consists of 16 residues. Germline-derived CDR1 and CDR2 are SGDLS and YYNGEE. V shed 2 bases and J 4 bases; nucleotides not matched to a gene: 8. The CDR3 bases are TGTGCCAGCAGCGTCCAAGGGACAGGGGGATTGTACGAGCAGTACTTC. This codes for CASSVQGTGGLYEQYF.

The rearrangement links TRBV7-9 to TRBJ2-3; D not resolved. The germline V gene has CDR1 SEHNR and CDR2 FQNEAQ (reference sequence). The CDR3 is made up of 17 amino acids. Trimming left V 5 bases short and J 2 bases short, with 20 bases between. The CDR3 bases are TGTGCCAGCAGCCCTGACCCAAGCCGAGAATTCACAGATACGCAGTATTTT. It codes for CASSPDPSREFTDTQYF.

CDR3 region: CASSETDLSGNTIYF. CDR3 DNA: TGTGCCAGCAGTGAGACAGACCTCTCTGGAAACACCATATATTTT. The chain recombines TRBV2 with TRBJ1-3, with D tentatively TRBD1 (5 bases). The CDR3 has 15 amino acids. Germline V CDR1 and CDR2: SNHLY, FYNNEI. The ends were cut back, 3 bases at V and 0 bases at J, with 9 bases in the middle. Full variable domain (missing parts from reference TRBV2 and TRBJ1-3): EPEVTQTPSHQVTQMGQEVILRCVPISNHLYFYWYRQILGQKVEFLVSFYNNEISEKSEIFDDQFSVERPDGSNFTLKIRSTKLEDSAMYFCASSETDLSGNTIYFGEGSWLTVV.

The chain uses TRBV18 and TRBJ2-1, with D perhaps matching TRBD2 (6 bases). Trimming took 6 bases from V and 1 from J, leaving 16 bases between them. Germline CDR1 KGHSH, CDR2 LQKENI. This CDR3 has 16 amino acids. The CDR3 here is CASSAGGETSYNEQFF. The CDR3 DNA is TGTGCCAGCTCTGCCGGGGGAGAGACATCCTACAATGAGCAGTTCTTC. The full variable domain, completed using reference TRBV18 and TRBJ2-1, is NAGVMQNPRHLVRRRGQEARLRCSPMKGHSHVYWYRQLPEEGLKFMVYLQKENIIDESGMPKERFSAEFPKEGPSILRIQQVVRGDSAAYFCASSAGGETSYNEQFFGPGTRLTVL.

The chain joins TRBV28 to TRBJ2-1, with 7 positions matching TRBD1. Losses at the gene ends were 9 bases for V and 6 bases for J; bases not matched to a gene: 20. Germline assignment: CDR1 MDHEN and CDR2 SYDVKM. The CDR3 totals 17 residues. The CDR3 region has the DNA TGTGCCAGTACGACCATCAGGGGGAGTTTAAGCCCCAATGAGCAGTTCTTC. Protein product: CASTTIRGSLSPNEQFF.

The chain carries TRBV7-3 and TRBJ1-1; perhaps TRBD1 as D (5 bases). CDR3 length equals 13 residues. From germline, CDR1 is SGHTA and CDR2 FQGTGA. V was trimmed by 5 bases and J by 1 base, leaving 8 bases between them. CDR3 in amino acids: CASSQGQNTEAFF. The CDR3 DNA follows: TGTGCCAGCAGCCAAGGACAGAACACTGAAGCTTTCTTT.

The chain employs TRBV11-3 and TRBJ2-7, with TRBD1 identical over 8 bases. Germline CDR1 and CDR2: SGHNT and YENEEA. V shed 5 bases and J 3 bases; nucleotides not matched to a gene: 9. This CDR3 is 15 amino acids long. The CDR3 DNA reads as TGTGCCAGCAGCCCTTCCTCAGGGGGCTTCTACGAGCAGTACTTC. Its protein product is CASSPSSGGFYEQYF.

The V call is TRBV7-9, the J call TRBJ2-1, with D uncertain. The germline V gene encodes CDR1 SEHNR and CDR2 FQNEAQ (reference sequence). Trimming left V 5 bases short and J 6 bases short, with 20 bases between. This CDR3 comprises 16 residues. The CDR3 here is CASSREPGRETNEQFF. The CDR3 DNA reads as TGTGCCAGCAGCCGTGAGCCCGGCCGAGAGACCAATGAGCAGTTCTTC.

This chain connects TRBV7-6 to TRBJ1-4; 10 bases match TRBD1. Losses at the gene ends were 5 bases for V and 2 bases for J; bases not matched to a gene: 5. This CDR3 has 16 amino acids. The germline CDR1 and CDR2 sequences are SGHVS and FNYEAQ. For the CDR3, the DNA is TGTGCCAGCAGCCTGGGGACAGGGGCCACTAATGAAAAACTGTTTTTT. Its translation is CASSLGTGATNEKLFF. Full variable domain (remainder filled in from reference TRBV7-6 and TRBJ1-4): GAGVSQSPRYKVTKRGQDVALRCDPISGHVSLYWYRQALGQGPEFLTYFNYEAQQDKSGLPNDRFSAERPEGSISTLTIQRTEQRDSAMYRCASSLGTGATNEKLFFGSGTQLSVL.

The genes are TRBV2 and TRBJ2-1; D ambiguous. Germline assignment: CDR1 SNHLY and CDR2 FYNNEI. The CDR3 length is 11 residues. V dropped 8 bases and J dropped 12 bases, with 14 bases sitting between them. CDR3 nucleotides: TGTGCCAGCCGTGGTAGATTTTTGCAGTTCTTC. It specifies CASRGRFLQFF.

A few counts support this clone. The CDR3 DNA is TGTGCCAGCAGCCAAGATTTTGGTCTGGGGATTGGCTATGGCTACACCTTC. This translates into CASSQDFGLGIGYGYTF. V is TRBV3-1 (or the pseudogene TRBV3-2) and J is TRBJ1-2; no firm D call. The CDR3 contains 17 residues. Germline CDR1 and CDR2: LGHDT and YNNKEL (reference sequence). Between the trimmed V and J ends, which lost 0 bases and 4 bases, there was a span of 18 bases.

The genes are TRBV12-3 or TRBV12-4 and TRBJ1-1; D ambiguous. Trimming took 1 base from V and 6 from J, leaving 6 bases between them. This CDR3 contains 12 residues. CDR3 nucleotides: TGTGCCAGCAGTTTAGAGATCGCTGAAGCTTTCTTT. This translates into CASSLEIAEAFF.

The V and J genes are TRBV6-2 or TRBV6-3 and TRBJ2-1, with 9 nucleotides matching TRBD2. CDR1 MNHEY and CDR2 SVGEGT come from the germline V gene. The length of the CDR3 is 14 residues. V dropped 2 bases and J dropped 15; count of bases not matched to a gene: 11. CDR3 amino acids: CASSYRTSDSVGFF. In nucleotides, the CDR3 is TGTGCCAGCAGTTACAGGACTAGCGACTCCGTCGGGTTCTTC.